This entry is about one T cell receptor beta chain. This sample is drawn from a study of T cell responses to AZD1222 COVID-19 vaccine. Method: immunoSEQ multiplex PCR; TCRdb's copy keeps in-frame clones and lacks some. The sample has 140,000 to 150,000 clones; about 92% are singletons. V lost 6 bases, J lost 7 bases, and 16 bases lay in between. The CDR3 length is 13 residues. From germline, CDR1 is SGHAT and CDR2 FQNNGV. The sequence derives from an adult who received the AZD1222 COVID-19 vaccine. The sequencing here drew on peripheral blood, taken 28 days after the second AZD1222 dose. V usage is TRBV11-2 and J usage is TRBJ2-7, with TRBD2 as a possible D gene (5 bases). The CDR3 is CASSLPLPGEQYF. CDR3 DNA sequence: TGTGCCAGCAGTTTACCTCTCCCGGGAGAGCAGTACTTC.